The present entry profiles one T cell receptor beta chain with its context. The target antigen is unknown. This entry comes from a study of blood T cells in healthy people across ages. Study-level results: Older individuals had lower TCR beta diversity per million T cells (the decline was roughly linear).

The authors ran a second PCR of about 6 to 11 cycles using a sample-barcoded 5' primer and a J-beta primer mix. TCRdb re-called the 5' RACE reads with MiXCR, one entry per CDR3 protein. The repertoire has about 1.4 million distinct CDR3 sequences, around 59% of them found once; the top ten carry 6.5% to 8%. The CDR3 runs to 13 residues. Trimming took 4 bases from V and 6 from J, leaving 7 bases between them. The germline CDR1 and CDR2 sequences are MNHNY and SVGAGI (reference sequence). Sequences were obtained from blood. The V call is TRBV6-6, the J call TRBJ1-6; tentative D call: TRBD1 (5 bases). The clonotype comes from a man aged 18 to 29 in good health. The CDR3 sequence is CASSWGVNSPLHF. The CDR3, as DNA: TGTGCCAGCAGTTGGGGGGTTAATTCACCCCTCCACTTT.